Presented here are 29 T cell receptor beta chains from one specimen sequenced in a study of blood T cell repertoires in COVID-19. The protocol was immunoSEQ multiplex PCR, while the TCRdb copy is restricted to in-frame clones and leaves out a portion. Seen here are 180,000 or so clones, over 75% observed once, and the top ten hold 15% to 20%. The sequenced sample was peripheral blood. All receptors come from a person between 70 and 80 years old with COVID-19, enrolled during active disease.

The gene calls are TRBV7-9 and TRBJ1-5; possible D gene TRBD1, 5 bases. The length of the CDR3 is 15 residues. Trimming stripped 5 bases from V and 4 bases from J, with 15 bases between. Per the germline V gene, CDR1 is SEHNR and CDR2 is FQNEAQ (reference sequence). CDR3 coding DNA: TGTGCCAGCAGCCCCGGGGGGGAGTTAAATCAGCCCCAGCATTTT. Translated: CASSPGGELNQPQHF.

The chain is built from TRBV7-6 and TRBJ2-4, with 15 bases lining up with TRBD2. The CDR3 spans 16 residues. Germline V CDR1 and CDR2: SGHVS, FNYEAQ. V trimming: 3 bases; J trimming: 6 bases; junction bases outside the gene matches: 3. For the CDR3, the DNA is TGTGCCAGCAGCTTGGGGACTAGCGGGGGGATAAACATTCAGTACTTC. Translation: CASSLGTSGGINIQYF.

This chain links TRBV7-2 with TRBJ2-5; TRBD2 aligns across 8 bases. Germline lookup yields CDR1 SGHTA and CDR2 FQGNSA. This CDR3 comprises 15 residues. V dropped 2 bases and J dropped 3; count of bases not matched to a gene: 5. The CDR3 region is CASSLNLGGEETQYF. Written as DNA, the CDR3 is TGTGCCAGCAGCTTAAACCTCGGGGGGGAAGAGACCCAGTACTTC.

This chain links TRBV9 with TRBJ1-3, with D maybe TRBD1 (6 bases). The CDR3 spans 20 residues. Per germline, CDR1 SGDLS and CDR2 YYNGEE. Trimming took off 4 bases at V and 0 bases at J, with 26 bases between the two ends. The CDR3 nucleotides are TGTGCCAGCAGCAACCGCGCCGACCCAGAGGGGGACCCCTCTGGAAACACCATATATTTT. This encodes CASSNRADPEGDPSGNTIYF.

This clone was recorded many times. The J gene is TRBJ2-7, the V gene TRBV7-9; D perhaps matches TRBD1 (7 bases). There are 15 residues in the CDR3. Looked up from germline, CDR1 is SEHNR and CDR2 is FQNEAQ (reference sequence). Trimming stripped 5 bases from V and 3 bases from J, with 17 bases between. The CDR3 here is CASSPRGVLVYEQYF. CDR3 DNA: TGTGCCAGCAGCCCCAGGGGGGTGCTCGTCTACGAGCAGTACTTC.

CDR3 nucleotide sequence: TGTGCCAGCTCACCACGGCGGGAGCAAGCAGATGAGCAGTTCTTC. This sequence encodes CASSPRREQADEQFF. The rearrangement uses TRBV18 and TRBJ2-1; 7 nucleotides align to TRBD2. V shed 1 base and J 8 bases; nucleotides not matched to a gene: 8. Germline CDR1 reads KGHSH; CDR2 reads LQKENI. The CDR3 contains 15 residues.

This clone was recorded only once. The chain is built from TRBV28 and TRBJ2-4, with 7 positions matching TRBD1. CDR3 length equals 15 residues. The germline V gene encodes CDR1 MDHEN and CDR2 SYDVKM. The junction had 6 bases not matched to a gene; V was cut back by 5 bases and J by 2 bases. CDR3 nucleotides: TGTGCCAGCAGTCAGCGACAGGGAACCAAAAACATTCAGTACTTC. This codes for CASSQRQGTKNIQYF.

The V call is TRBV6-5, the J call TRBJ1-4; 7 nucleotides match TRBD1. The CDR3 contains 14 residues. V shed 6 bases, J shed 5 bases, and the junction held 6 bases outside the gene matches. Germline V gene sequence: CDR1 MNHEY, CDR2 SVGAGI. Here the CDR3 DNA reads TGTGCCAGCAGGTCGGGACAGAGAAATGAAAAACTGTTTTTT. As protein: CASRSGQRNEKLFF.

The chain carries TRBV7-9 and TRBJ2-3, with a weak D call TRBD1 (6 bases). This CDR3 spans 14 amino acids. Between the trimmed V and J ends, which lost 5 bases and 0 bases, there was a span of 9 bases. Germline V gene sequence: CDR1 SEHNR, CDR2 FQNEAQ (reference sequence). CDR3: CASSRDRSTDTQYF. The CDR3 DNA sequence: TGTGCCAGCAGCCGTGACAGGAGCACAGATACGCAGTATTTT.

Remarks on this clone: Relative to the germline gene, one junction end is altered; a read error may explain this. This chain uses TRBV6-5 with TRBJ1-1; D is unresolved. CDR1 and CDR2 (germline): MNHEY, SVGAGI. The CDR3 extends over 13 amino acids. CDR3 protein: CTASWRANTEAFF. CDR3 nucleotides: TGCACAGCTTCGTGGAGGGCGAACACTGAAGCTTTCTTT.

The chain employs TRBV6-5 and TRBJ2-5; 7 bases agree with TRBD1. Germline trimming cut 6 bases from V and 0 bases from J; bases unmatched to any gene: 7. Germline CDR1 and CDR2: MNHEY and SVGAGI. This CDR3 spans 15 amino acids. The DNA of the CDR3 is TGTGCCAGCAGGCCCCTCGGGACAGACCAAGAGACCCAGTACTTC. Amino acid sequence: CASRPLGTDQETQYF.

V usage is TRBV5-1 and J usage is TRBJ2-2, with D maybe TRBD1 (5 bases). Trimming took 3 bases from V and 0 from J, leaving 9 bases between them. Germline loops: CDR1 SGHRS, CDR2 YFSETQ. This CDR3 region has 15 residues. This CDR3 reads CASSSLTANTGELFF. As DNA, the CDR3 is TGCGCCAGCAGCTCTTTGACAGCGAACACCGGGGAGCTGTTTTTT.

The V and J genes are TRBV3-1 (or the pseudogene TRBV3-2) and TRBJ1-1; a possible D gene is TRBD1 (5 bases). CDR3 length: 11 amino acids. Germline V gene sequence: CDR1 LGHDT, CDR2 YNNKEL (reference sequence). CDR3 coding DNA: TGTGCATCACGAAGGGGCACTGAAGCTTTCTTT. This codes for CASRRGTEAFF.

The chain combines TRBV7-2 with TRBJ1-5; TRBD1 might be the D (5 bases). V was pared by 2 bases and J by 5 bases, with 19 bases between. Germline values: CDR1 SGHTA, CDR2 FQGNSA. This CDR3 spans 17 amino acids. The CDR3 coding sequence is TGTGCCAGCAGCTTATGGTCCCCCGCAGGGCTCGATCAGCCCCAGCATTTT. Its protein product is CASSLWSPAGLDQPQHF. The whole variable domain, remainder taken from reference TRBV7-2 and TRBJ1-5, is GAGVSQSPSNKVTEKGKDVELRCDPISGHTALYWYRQSLGQGLEFLIYFQGNSAPDKSGLPSDRFSAERTGGSVSTLTIQRTQQEDSAVYLCASSLWSPAGLDQPQHFGDGTRLSIL.

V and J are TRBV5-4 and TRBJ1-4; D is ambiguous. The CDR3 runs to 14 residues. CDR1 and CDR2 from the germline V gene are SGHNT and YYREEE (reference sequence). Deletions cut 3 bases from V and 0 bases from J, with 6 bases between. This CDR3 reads CASSSGTTNEKLFF. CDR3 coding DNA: TGTGCCAGCAGCTCCGGGACAACTAATGAAAAACTGTTTTTT.

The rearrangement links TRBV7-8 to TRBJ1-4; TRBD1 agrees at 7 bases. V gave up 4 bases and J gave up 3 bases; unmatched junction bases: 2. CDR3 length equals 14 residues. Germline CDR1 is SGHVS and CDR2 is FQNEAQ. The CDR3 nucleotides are TGTGCCAGCAGCTCGGACAGGTCTAATGAAAAACTGTTTTTT. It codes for CASSSDRSNEKLFF.

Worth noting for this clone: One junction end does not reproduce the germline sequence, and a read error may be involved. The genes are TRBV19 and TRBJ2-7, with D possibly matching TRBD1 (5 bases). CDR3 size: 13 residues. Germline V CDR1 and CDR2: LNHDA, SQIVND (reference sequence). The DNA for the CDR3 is TGTGCCAGCAGTAAGAACAGGCCGGGCGAGCAGTACTTC. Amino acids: CASSKNRPGEQYF.

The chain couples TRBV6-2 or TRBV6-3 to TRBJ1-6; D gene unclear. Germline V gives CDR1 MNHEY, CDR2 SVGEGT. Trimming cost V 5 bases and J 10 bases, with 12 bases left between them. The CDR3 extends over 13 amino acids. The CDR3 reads CASSLSTGSPLHF. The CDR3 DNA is TGTGCCAGCAGTCTCAGTACGGGGTCACCCCTCCACTTT.

CDR3 nucleotide sequence: TGCACCAGCAGCCAAAGGACAGGGGATAATTCACCCCTCCACTTT. This encodes CTSSQRTGDNSPLHF. The chain recombines TRBV1 with TRBJ1-6; TRBD1, the table's D call, lacks a check against the DNA. TRBV1 is classified as a pseudogene. This CDR3 has 15 amino acids.

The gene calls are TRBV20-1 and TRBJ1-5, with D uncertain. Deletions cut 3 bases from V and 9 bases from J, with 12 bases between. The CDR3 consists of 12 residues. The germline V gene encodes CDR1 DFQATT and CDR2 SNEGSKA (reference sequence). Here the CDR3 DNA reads TGCAGTGCTAGTGGCCCGGGTTTGCCCCAGCATTTT. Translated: CSASGPGLPQHF.

Here the CDR3 DNA reads TGTGCCAGCAGGCTGACCAGGGGGCTGTGGCCCCAGCATTTT. Residues: CASRLTRGLWPQHF. The V and J genes are TRBV6-5 and TRBJ1-5; 8 positions match TRBD1. Germline trimming cut 6 bases from V and 9 bases from J; bases unmatched to any gene: 10. The CDR3 is 14 amino acids. The V gene's germline CDR1 is MNHEY and CDR2 SVGAGI.

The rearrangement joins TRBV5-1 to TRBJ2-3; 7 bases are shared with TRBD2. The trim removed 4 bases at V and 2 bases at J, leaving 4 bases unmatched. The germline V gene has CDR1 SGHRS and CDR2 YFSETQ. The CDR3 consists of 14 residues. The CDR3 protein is CASSHGGSTDTQYF. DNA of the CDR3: TGCGCCAGCAGCCACGGGGGGTCCACAGATACGCAGTATTTT.

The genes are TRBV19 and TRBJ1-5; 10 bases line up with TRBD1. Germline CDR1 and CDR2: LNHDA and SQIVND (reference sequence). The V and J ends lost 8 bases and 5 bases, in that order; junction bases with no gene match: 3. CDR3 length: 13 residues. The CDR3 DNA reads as TGTGCCAGTCGAGGACAGGGGGATCAGCCCCAGCATTTT. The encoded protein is CASRGQGDQPQHF.

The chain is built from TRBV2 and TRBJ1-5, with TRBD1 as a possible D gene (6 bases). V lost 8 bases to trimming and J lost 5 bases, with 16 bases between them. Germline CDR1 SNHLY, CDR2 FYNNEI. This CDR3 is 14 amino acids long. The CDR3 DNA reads TGTGCCAGCGGCCAATCCAACAGGGATCAGCCCCAGCATTTT. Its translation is CASGQSNRDQPQHF.

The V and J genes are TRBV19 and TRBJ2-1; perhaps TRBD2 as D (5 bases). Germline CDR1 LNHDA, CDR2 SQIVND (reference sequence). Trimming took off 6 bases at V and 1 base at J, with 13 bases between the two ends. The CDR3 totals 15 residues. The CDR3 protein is CASRDLRPSYNEQFF. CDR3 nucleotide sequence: TGTGCCAGTAGGGACTTGAGACCTTCCTACAATGAGCAGTTCTTC.

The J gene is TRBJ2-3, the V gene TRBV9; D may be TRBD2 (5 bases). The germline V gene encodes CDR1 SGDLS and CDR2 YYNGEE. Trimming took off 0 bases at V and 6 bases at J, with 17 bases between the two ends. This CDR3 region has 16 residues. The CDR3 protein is CASSVGSAAEVDTQYF. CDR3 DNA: TGTGCCAGCAGCGTAGGGTCAGCGGCCGAGGTTGATACGCAGTATTTT.

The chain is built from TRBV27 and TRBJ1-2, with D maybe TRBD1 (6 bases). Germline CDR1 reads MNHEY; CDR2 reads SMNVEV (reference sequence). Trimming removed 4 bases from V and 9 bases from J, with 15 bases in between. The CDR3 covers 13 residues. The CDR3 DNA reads TGTGCCAGCAGTTCCACCGGGACACCTCGCTACACCTTC. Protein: CASSSTGTPRYTF.

The CDR3 loop is CASSLVPGTNYNSPLHF. CDR3 sequence (DNA): TGCGCCAGCAGCTTGGTTCCAGGGACAAACTATAATTCACCCCTCCACTTT. J is TRBJ1-6 and V is TRBV5-1; the D gene is possibly TRBD1 (6 bases). V gave up 0 bases and J gave up 3 bases, with 13 bases separating them. The CDR3 loop spans 17 amino acids. In germline, CDR1 is SGHRS, CDR2 YFSETQ.

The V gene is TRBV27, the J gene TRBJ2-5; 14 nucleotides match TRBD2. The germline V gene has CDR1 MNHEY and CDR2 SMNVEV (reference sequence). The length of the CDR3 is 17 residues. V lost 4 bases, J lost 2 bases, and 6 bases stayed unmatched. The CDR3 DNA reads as TGTGCCAGCAGTTCCTGGCGACTAGCGGGGGGGCAAGAGACCCAGTACTTC. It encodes CASSSWRLAGGQETQYF.